Following are 26 T cell receptor beta chains from one sample sequenced in a study of sequential checkpoint blockade in melanoma. Sequenced by immunoSEQ multiplex PCR; TCRdb stores in-frame clones only, minus some. The profile shows roughly 18,000 clones, roughly 73% of them singletons. Stated treatment: randomized to nivolumab then ipilimumab (arm A) or the reverse (arm B). The sequenced sample was tumor tissue (inferred from file names), obtained from a patient given nivolumab and ipilimumab in sequence. Receptors were obtained from a human donor with melanoma.

The chain couples TRBV28 to TRBJ2-7, with D tentatively TRBD1 or TRBD2 (5 bases each). The CDR3 runs 15 residues. From germline, CDR1 is MDHEN and CDR2 SYDVKM. Trimming removed 6 bases from V and 5 bases from J, with 20 bases in between. This CDR3 reads CASSRSRGPGDEQYF. The CDR3 nucleotides are TGTGCCAGCAGCCGATCACGGGGCCCCGGAGACGAGCAGTACTTC.

The genes are TRBV29-1 and TRBJ1-5, with D tentatively TRBD1 (5 bases). V was clipped by 4 bases and J by 2 bases, with 15 bases between them. Germline assignment: CDR1 SQVTM and CDR2 ANQGSEA. The CDR3 is made up of 15 amino acids. The chain's CDR3 is CSVAVGRAGNQPQHF. In nucleotides, the CDR3 is TGCAGCGTTGCGGTGGGCAGGGCAGGCAATCAGCCCCAGCATTTT.

This clone has a single count. The genes are TRBV14 and TRBJ2-1; a weak D match, TRBD2 (6 bases). The CDR3 loop spans 16 amino acids. CDR1 is SGHDN, CDR2 FVKESK, per germline. Between the trimmed V and J ends, which lost 1 base and 1 base, there was a span of 11 bases. CDR3 nucleotides: TGTGCCAGCAGCCAAGGGCGGGGTCCGTCCTACAATGAGCAGTTCTTC. Amino acids: CASSQGRGPSYNEQFF.

The chain joins TRBV19 to TRBJ2-5; 7 nucleotides agree with TRBD1. CDR1 and CDR2 from the germline V gene are LNHDA and SQIVND (reference sequence). The CDR3 runs 13 residues. Losses at the gene ends were 6 bases for V and 5 bases for J; bases not matched to a gene: 6. In DNA form, the CDR3 reads TGTGCCAGTAGAAGAGGGGGCGGGGAGACCCAGTACTTC. Translation gives CASRRGGGETQYF.

This chain connects TRBV30 to TRBJ1-1; 9 positions match TRBD1. The CDR3 is made up of 12 amino acids. J was trimmed by 7 bases and V by 5 bases; bases with no gene match: 5. CDR1 and CDR2 from the germline V gene are GTSNPN and SVGIG (reference sequence). The CDR3 spells CAWGDRADEAFF. CDR3 bases: TGTGCCTGGGGGGACAGGGCGGATGAAGCTTTCTTT.

This chain links TRBV30 with TRBJ2-2, with 8 bases that match TRBD1. The CDR3 extends over 14 amino acids. CDR1 and CDR2 (germline): GTSNPN, SVGIG (reference sequence). J was trimmed by 4 bases and V by 5 bases; bases with no gene match: 6. This CDR3 is CAWYRGDFTGELFF. CDR3 bases: TGTGCCTGGTACAGGGGGGACTTCACCGGGGAGCTGTTTTTT.

In this sample, this clone turned up a few times. The V gene is TRBV6-8, the J gene TRBJ1-4; D not resolved. CDR1 is MNHGY and CDR2 is SAAAGT in the germline V gene. The V end lost 8 bases, the J end lost 4 bases, and 14 bases lay between the germline ends. The CDR3 sequence is 14 residues long. The CDR3: CASGWVGVNEKLFF. CDR3 in DNA: TGTGCCAGCGGATGGGTGGGCGTTAATGAAAAACTGTTTTTT.

This clone has a handful of counts. V usage is TRBV30 and J usage is TRBJ2-2, with D perhaps TRBD1 or TRBD2 (6 bases each). Germline values: CDR1 GTSNPN, CDR2 SVGIG (reference sequence). The CDR3 is made up of 16 amino acids. V dropped 6 bases and J dropped 4 bases, with 21 bases sitting between them. The CDR3 protein is CACWAEGGRGTGELFF. The DNA of the CDR3 is TGTGCCTGCTGGGCAGAGGGGGGTCGGGGCACCGGGGAGCTGTTTTTT.

This chain connects TRBV11-3 to TRBJ1-1, with D tentatively TRBD1 (6 bases). V was shortened by 4 bases and J by 0 bases, with 12 bases between the two germline ends. Germline V gives CDR1 SGHNT, CDR2 YENEEA. The CDR3 has 15 residues. The CDR3 coding sequence is TGTGCCAGCAGCTACGACAGGTTCATGAACACTGAAGCTTTCTTT. Amino acid sequence: CASSYDRFMNTEAFF.

V usage is TRBV30 and J usage is TRBJ1-2; TRBD1 might be the D (6 bases). Germline-derived CDR1 and CDR2 are GTSNPN and SVGIG (reference sequence). The CDR3 runs 13 residues. Trimming cost V 2 bases and J 7 bases, with 14 bases left between them. CDR3 DNA: TGTGCCTGGAGTTTTTCACAGGGATCTGGCTACACCTTC. Translated: CAWSFSQGSGYTF.

Only one count was recorded for this clone. The CDR3 region has the DNA TGTGCCAGCAGCTTACACCCGGGGACAGGGTGGGACACCGGGGAGCTGTTTTTT. It is translated as CASSLHPGTGWDTGELFF. This chain joins TRBV7-6 and TRBJ2-2; 9 bases are shared with TRBD1. The CDR3 has 18 residues. V trimming: 2 bases; J trimming: 3 bases; junction bases outside the gene matches: 10. Germline assignment: CDR1 SGHVS and CDR2 FNYEAQ. Drawing the rest from reference TRBV7-6 and TRBJ2-2, the complete variable domain is GAGVSQSPRYKVTKRGQDVALRCDPISGHVSLYWYRQALGQGPEFLTYFNYEAQQDKSGLPNDRFSAERPEGSISTLTIQRTEQRDSAMYRCASSLHPGTGWDTGELFFGEGSRLTVL.

This rearrangement joins TRBV30 to TRBJ2-5; possible D gene TRBD2, 6 bases. This CDR3 spans 13 amino acids. Germline V gene sequence: CDR1 GTSNPN, CDR2 SVGIG (reference sequence). V lost 8 bases and J 5 bases, leaving 18 bases between the germline ends. CDR3 region: CASSAQGGETQYF. The CDR3 DNA reads as TGTGCCAGTAGTGCCCAAGGAGGGGAGACCCAGTACTTC.

This chain joins TRBV13 and TRBJ1-1; D unresolved. From germline, CDR1 is PRHDT and CDR2 FYEKMQ (reference sequence). The germline V and J ends were trimmed by 2 bases and 1 base, with 5 bases remaining between them. The CDR3 spans 13 residues. In DNA form, the CDR3 reads TGTGCCAGCAGCTTACAAGAGAACACTGAAGCTTTCTTT. Amino acids: CASSLQENTEAFF.

The V call is TRBV6-8, the J call TRBJ1-2; D perhaps matches TRBD1 (5 bases). CDR3 size: 16 residues. CDR1 is MNHGY, CDR2 SAAAGT, per germline. Trimming left V 6 bases short and J 5 bases short, with 22 bases between. In DNA form, the CDR3 reads TGTGCCAGCAGACGACCTGGGACTCAAGGGACTTATGGCTACACCTTC. It encodes CASRRPGTQGTYGYTF.

This sequence joins TRBV9 and TRBJ1-5; D remains ambiguous. This CDR3 contains 14 residues. With 5 bases removed from V and 1 base from J, the gap between germline ends came to 10 bases. CDR1 and CDR2 from the germline V gene are SGDLS and YYNGEE. CDR3 region: CASSEWRSNQPQHF. The CDR3 DNA reads TGTGCCAGCAGTGAGTGGAGGAGCAATCAGCCCCAGCATTTT.

The J gene is TRBJ2-1, the V gene TRBV18, with 8 bases fitting TRBD2. The V gene's germline CDR1 is KGHSH and CDR2 LQKENI. Germline trimming cut 3 bases from V and 4 bases from J; bases unmatched to any gene: 8. This CDR3 is 16 amino acids long. CDR3 amino acids: CASSPPGLVRYNEQFF. The CDR3 bases are TGTGCCAGCTCACCTCCGGGACTAGTGAGGTACAATGAGCAGTTCTTC.

This chain joins TRBV2 and TRBJ2-2; 7 positions agree with TRBD1. J was trimmed by 4 bases and V by 7 bases; bases with no gene match: 15. The length of the CDR3 is 17 residues. Germline V lookup: CDR1 SNHLY, CDR2 FYNNEI. In nucleotides, the CDR3 is TGTGCCAGCATTCGAGAATTGGGGACAGTCTTCACCGGGGAGCTGTTTTTT. Its protein product is CASIRELGTVFTGELFF.

The rearrangement joins TRBV12-5 to TRBJ1-6, with TRBD1 matching 7 bases. The germline V gene has CDR1 LGHNT and CDR2 FRNRAP. This CDR3 is 14 amino acids long. V lost 4 bases and J lost 7; bases outside the gene matches: 4. The CDR3 nucleotides are TGTGCTAGTGGTTCCGGGACAGCCAATTCACCCCTCCACTTT. It translates to CASGSGTANSPLHF.

V gene TRBV10-3 combines with J gene TRBJ2-7; D is uncertain. V was shortened by 2 bases and J by 0 bases, with 2 bases between the two germline ends. Germline CDR1 is ENHRY and CDR2 is SYGVKD. The CDR3 has 12 amino acids. The CDR3 nucleotides read TGTGCCATCAGTGAGAGCTCCTACGAGCAGTACTTC. Translated, it gives CAISESSYEQYF.

The chain has TRBV18 and TRBJ2-5, with D perhaps matching TRBD2 (6 bases). The germline V and J ends were trimmed by 8 bases and 4 bases, with 14 bases remaining between them. Per germline, CDR1 KGHSH and CDR2 LQKENI. The CDR3 loop spans 13 amino acids. In DNA, the CDR3 is TGTGCCAGCCAGGAGGGGTTACGAGAGACCCAGTACTTC. Amino acid sequence: CASQEGLRETQYF.

The chain joins TRBV23-1 to TRBJ2-7, with a possible D match to TRBD2 (5 bases). TRBV23-1 is sorted into the ORF group, with uncertain function. The V end lost 6 bases, the J end lost 4 bases, and 16 bases lay between the germline ends. The CDR3 is 14 amino acids. The CDR3: CASSLGGTAYEQYF. The CDR3 DNA reads as TGCGCCAGCAGCTTAGGAGGCACGGCTTACGAGCAGTACTTC.

V is TRBV9 and J is TRBJ2-1; 9 bases match TRBD1. Germline CDR1 reads SGDLS; CDR2 reads YYNGEE. The CDR3 totals 19 residues. The V gene end was trimmed by 0 bases and the J gene end by 9 bases; junction bases not matched to a gene: 19. CDR3 loop: CASSVEATGGRPTYAEQFF. The CDR3 DNA reads as TGTGCCAGCAGCGTAGAGGCGACAGGGGGTCGTCCGACGTATGCTGAGCAGTTCTTC.

The chain has TRBV14 and TRBJ1-1; D is uncertain. Trimming left V 2 bases short and J 5 bases short, with 21 bases between. Per germline, CDR1 SGHDN and CDR2 FVKESK. The length of the CDR3 is 17 residues. The CDR3, as DNA: TGTGCCAGCAGCCAAAGAGCCACATCTACTGGAATAACTGAAGCTTTCTTT. Translated, it gives CASSQRATSTGITEAFF.

V and J are TRBV19 and TRBJ2-7, with 8 bases aligning to TRBD1. In germline, CDR1 is LNHDA, CDR2 SQIVND (reference sequence). J lost 2 bases, V lost 3 bases, and 3 bases had no gene match. This CDR3 spans 14 amino acids. Here the CDR3 reads CASSMRQGTYEQYF. The DNA of the CDR3 is TGTGCCAGTAGTATGAGACAGGGGACCTACGAGCAGTACTTC.

The rearrangement links TRBV15 to TRBJ2-3; D uncertain. The V and J ends lost 7 bases and 2 bases respectively, with 13 bases between them. Germline CDR1 LNHNV, CDR2 YYDKDF (reference sequence). The CDR3 is 14 residues long. This CDR3 reads CATTPPEPTDTQYF. CDR3 in DNA: TGTGCCACCACCCCGCCTGAGCCCACAGATACGCAGTATTTT.

The chain joins TRBV10-2 to TRBJ2-3; D is ambiguous. Trimming took 0 bases from V and 0 from J, leaving 7 bases between them. The CDR3 has 15 amino acids. CDR1 and CDR2 (germline): WSHSY, SAAADI. The CDR3 nucleotides read TGCGCCAGCAGTGAGTCGAAAGTCAGCACAGATACGCAGTATTTT. Encoded protein: CASSESKVSTDTQYF.